The clone carrying this T cell receptor beta chain was detected ten times or more. Its antigen is currently unknown. TCRdb re-analysed the PCR reads in MiXCR, keeping a single row per CDR3 protein. The sample has over 60,000 distinct CDR3 sequences; roughly a fifth are singletons. Sorting defined naive CD8 T cells as CD8+CD4-CCR7+CD45RA+. The CDR3 contains 12 residues. With V trimmed by 5 bases and J by 6 bases, 3 bases remained unmatched. Germline V gene data show CDR1 as LNHNV and CDR2 as YYDKDF (reference sequence). The source of the sample is a study of molecular identifiers for immune sequencing clone quantification. General observations from the study: Barcodes shared by identical TCR molecules could lead to underestimated sizes of highly expanded clones.

Material for sequencing was naive CD8+ T cells from blood, with Jurkat cell RNA spiked in. Subset here: FACS-sorted CD8+CD4-CCR7+CD45RA+ naive T cells. The receptor comes from a human donor in good health. Some libraries in this study had Jurkat cell RNA spiked in. This chain joins TRBV15 and TRBJ2-7; 8 bases line up with TRBD1. The CDR3 reads CATSGGTGEQYF. DNA for the CDR3: TGTGCCACCAGCGGGGGGACAGGCGAGCAGTACTTC.